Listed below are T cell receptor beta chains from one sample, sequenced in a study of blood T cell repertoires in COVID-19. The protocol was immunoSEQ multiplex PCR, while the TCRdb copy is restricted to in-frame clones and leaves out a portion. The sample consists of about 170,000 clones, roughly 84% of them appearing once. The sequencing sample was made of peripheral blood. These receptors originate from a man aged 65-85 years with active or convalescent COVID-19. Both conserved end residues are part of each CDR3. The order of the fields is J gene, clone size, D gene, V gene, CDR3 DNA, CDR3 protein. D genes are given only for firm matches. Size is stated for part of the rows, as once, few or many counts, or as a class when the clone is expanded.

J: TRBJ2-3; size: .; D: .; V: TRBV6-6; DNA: TGTGCCAGCAGCGAGCCCCCGGATTTT; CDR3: CASSEPPDF
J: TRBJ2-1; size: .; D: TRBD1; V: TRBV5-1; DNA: TGCGCCAGCAGCCAAGACCGGGACAGCGAGCAGTTCTTC; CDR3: CASSQDRDSEQFF
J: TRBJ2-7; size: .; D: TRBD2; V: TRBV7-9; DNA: TGTGCCAGCAGCTTTTCTAGCGGGAGTGACCTACCTTACGAGCAGTACTTC; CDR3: CASSFSSGSDLPYEQYF
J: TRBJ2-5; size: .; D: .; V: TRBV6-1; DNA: TGTGCCAGCAGTGAAAGGCTTACGGGGTCAGCCCAAGAGACCCAGTACTTC; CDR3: CASSERLTGSAQETQYF
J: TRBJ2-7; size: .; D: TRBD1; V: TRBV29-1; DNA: TGCAGCGTTGAGTCACACAGGGGCTCCTACGAGCAGTACTTC; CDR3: CSVESHRGSYEQYF
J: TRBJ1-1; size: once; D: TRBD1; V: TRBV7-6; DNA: TGTGCCAGCAGCTTGGGACAGTGGAACACTGAAGCTTTCTTT; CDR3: CASSLGQWNTEAFF
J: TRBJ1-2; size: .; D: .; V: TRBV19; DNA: TGTGCCAGTAGTATAGGGGCCGGGAGGTATGGCTACACCTTC; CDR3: CASSIGAGRYGYTF
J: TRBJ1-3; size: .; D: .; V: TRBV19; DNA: TGTGCCAGTAATCCGGACAACTCTGGAAACACCATATATTTT; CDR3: CASNPDNSGNTIYF
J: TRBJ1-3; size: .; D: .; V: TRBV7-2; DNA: TGTGCCAGCAGCCCCAAGGGGGCTGGAAACACCATATATTTT; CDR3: CASSPKGAGNTIYF
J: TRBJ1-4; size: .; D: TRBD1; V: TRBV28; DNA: TGTGCCAGCAGGGTACCGGGACAGGGGGCTGAAAAACTGTTTTTT; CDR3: CASRVPGQGAEKLFF
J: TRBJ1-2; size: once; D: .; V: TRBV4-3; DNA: TGCGCCAGCAGCCAAGCACAGGGCTATAATGGCTACACCTTC; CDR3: CASSQAQGYNGYTF
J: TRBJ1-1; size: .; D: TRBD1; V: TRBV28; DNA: TGTGCCAGCAGTCCACACAGGGGGGCGAACACTGAAGCTTTCTTT; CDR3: CASSPHRGANTEAFF
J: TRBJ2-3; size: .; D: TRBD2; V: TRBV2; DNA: TGTGCCAGCAGTGGCTACACTAGCGGGAGACGCACAGATACGCAGTATTTT; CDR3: CASSGYTSGRRTDTQYF
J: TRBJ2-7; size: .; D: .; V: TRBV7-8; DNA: TGTGCCAGCAGCTTAGGGGCGATCAACTACGAGCAGTACTTC; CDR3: CASSLGAINYEQYF
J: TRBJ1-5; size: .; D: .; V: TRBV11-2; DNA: TGTGCCAGCACCCTAGTGGGAGGAAATCAGCCCCAGCATTTT; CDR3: CASTLVGGNQPQHF
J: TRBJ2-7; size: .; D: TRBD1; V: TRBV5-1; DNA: TGCGCCAGCAGCTTGGCACCGGGACAGGGGGACGAGCAGTACTTC; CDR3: CASSLAPGQGDEQYF
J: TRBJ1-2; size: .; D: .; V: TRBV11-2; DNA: TGTGCCAGCAGTGCTCTGGGACCGGGGGGCTATGGCTACACCTTC; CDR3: CASSALGPGGYGYTF
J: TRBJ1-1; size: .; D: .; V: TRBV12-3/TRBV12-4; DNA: TGTGCCAGCAGTTTCGAGAAGAACACTGAAGCTTTCTTT; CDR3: CASSFEKNTEAFF
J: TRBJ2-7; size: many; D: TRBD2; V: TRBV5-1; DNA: TGCGCCAGCAGCTTGGTAGCGGGAGCTATCGAGCAGTACTTC; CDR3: CASSLVAGAIEQYF
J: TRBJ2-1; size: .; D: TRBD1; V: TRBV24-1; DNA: TGTGCCACCAGTACAATCATTGACAGGGGGAGTGAGCAGTTCTTC; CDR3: CATSTIIDRGSEQFF
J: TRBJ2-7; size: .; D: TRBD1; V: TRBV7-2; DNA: TGTGCCAGCAGCTGGAATGGACAGGGGTCGAACTACGAGCAGTACTTC; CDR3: CASSWNGQGSNYEQYF
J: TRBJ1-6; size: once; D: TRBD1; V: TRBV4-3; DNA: TGCGCCAGCAGCCTACAGGGGACCAATTCACCCCTCCACTTT; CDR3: CASSLQGTNSPLHF